The next 4 T cell receptor beta chains were all read from a single sample in a study of blood T cell repertoires in COVID-19. The protocol was immunoSEQ multiplex PCR, while the TCRdb copy is restricted to in-frame clones and leaves out a portion. The sample yields under 300,000 clones, roughly 90% seen once. The sample taken for sequencing was peripheral blood. Receptors originate from a woman aged 40 to 49 who had recovered from COVID-19.

The V and J genes are TRBV5-1 and TRBJ2-5; 10 bases fit TRBD1. Germline V gene lookup returns CDR1 SGHRS and CDR2 YFSETQ. V dropped 3 bases and J dropped 0; count of bases not matched to a gene: 2. The CDR3 contains 15 residues. The CDR3 DNA reads TGCGCCAGCAGCTCGGGACAGGGGCACCAAGAGACCCAGTACTTC. Translating it yields CASSSGQGHQETQYF.

The chain uses TRBV29-1 and TRBJ2-1; D unresolved. CDR3 size: 15 residues. Germline values: CDR1 SQVTM, CDR2 ANQGSEA. Between the trimmed V and J ends, which lost 0 bases and 0 bases, there was a span of 9 bases. CDR3 in DNA: TGCAGCGTTGAAGATGAGCGCGGCTCCTACAATGAGCAGTTCTTC. The encoded protein is CSVEDERGSYNEQFF.

The chain couples TRBV14 to TRBJ2-6; 7 nucleotides match TRBD2. Germline lookup yields CDR1 SGHDN and CDR2 FVKESK. Germline trimming cut 4 bases from V and 3 bases from J; bases unmatched to any gene: 9. The CDR3 loop spans 17 amino acids. The CDR3 bases are TGTGCCAGCAGCCGGGGTGCGGGGGTCCGTGGGGCCAACGTCCTGACTTTC. It codes for CASSRGAGVRGANVLTF.

In regard to this clone: A junction boundary mismatches the germline segment, possibly from a read error. J is TRBJ2-1 and V is TRBV6-1; TRBD2 aligns across 8 bases. Germline assignment: CDR1 MNHNS and CDR2 SASEGT. The CDR3 runs 15 residues. The CDR3 loop reads CASREAGAGENEQFF. CDR3 sequence (DNA): TGTGCCAGCAGAGAAGCGGGAGCGGGGGAGAATGAGCAGTTCTTC.